One sample yielded the 25 T cell receptor beta chains listed below, sequenced in a study of T cell repertoires in cytomegalovirus infection. TCRdb redid the calling of the reads with MiXCR, one entry per CDR3 protein. Among about 360,000 distinct CDR3 sequences, around a sixth were seen once, and the ten largest hold roughly 9%. Sequenced material: PBMCs. These receptor sequences come from a human donor in good health (CMV status not recorded). Some clones in this sample may be carry-over from other donors' samples.

This clonotype was observed a few times. The V gene is TRBV6-6, the J gene TRBJ1-1, with 11 bases aligning to TRBD1. J gave up 6 bases and V 5 bases, and 5 bases lay outside the gene matches. The germline V gene has CDR1 MNHNY and CDR2 SVGAGI (reference sequence). The CDR3 has 14 amino acids. The CDR3 nucleotides are TGTGCCAGCAGTATCGGACAGGGGGCGGCTGAAGCTTTCTTT. Its translation: CASSIGQGAAEAFF.

This clonotype was picked up many times. The chain joins TRBV12-3 or TRBV12-4 to TRBJ1-1; D is unclear. The V gene lost 2 bases and the J gene lost 11 bases, with 21 bases spanning the gap. The CDR3 is 15 amino acids. The CDR3 DNA is TGTGCCAGCAGTTTATCGGTGCGAACCCACCTGGAGGCTTTCTTT. The encoded protein is CASSLSVRTHLEAFF.

This clonotype was seen once. V is TRBV24-1 and J is TRBJ2-3; D is undetermined. The CDR3 runs to 13 residues. Looked up from germline, CDR1 is KGHDR and CDR2 is SFDVKD. Trimming pared 4 bases from V and 0 bases from J, leaving 4 bases between. The CDR3 region is CATSDPSTDTQYF. CDR3 sequence (DNA): TGTGCCACCAGTGACCCGAGCACAGATACGCAGTATTTT.

This clonotype turned up a few times. This CDR3 reads CASMRGGGGNTEAFF. CDR3 in DNA: TGTGCCAGCATGAGGGGGGGGGGGGGGAACACTGAAGCTTTCTTT. The chain links TRBV6-1 to TRBJ1-1, with D tentatively TRBD1 (6 bases). This CDR3 is 15 amino acids long. The germline V gene has CDR1 MNHNS and CDR2 SASEGT. The V gene lost 7 bases and the J gene lost 1 base, with 16 bases spanning the gap.

V usage is TRBV2 and J usage is TRBJ1-2; the D gene is possibly TRBD1 (5 bases). The CDR3 extends over 13 amino acids. V lost 6 bases to trimming and J lost 2 bases, with 10 bases between them. Per the germline V gene, CDR1 is SNHLY and CDR2 is FYNNEI. CDR3 sequence (DNA): TGTGCCAGCAGGGGTTCAGGGAACTATGGCTACACCTTC. Translated: CASRGSGNYGYTF.

In this sample, this clonotype turned up a few times. V usage is TRBV27 and J usage is TRBJ1-5, with D possibly being TRBD1 (5 bases). The CDR3 spans 15 residues. The germline V gene has CDR1 MNHEY and CDR2 SMNVEV (reference sequence). V dropped 6 bases and J dropped 5 bases, with 17 bases sitting between them. The CDR3 region has the DNA TGTGCCAGCAGAAGATCCAGGGTTGGGGATCAGCCCCAGCATTTT. It specifies CASRRSRVGDQPQHF.

V usage is TRBV2 and J usage is TRBJ1-5, with D unclear. Germline CDR1 SNHLY, CDR2 FYNNEI. Deletions cut 4 bases from V and 3 bases from J, with 7 bases between. The CDR3 loop spans 13 amino acids. CDR3 nucleotides: TGTGCCAGCAGTGTGTCCCCCAATCAGCCCCAGCATTTT. Protein sequence: CASSVSPNQPQHF.

This chain links TRBV29-1 with TRBJ2-5; D is unresolved. Trimming stripped 7 bases from V and 5 bases from J, with 14 bases between. The V gene's germline CDR1 is SQVTM and CDR2 ANQGSEA. CDR3 length equals 12 residues. CDR3 protein: CSAKRSVETQYF. The CDR3, as DNA: TGCAGCGCCAAAAGGAGCGTTGAGACCCAGTACTTC. Full variable domain (rest looked up from reference TRBV29-1 and TRBJ2-5): SAVISQKPSRDICQRGTSLTIQCQVDSQVTMMFWYRQQPGQSLTLIATANQGSEATYESGFVIDKFPISRPNLTFSTLTVSNMSPEDSSIYLCSAKRSVETQYFGPGTRLLVL.

V gene TRBV5-1 combines with J gene TRBJ2-7; 7 nucleotides agree with TRBD2. Unmatched junction bases numbered 7, after V lost 0 bases and J lost 4 bases. Germline values: CDR1 SGHRS, CDR2 YFSETQ. This CDR3 spans 15 amino acids. CDR3 region: CASSLVSSGGYEQYF. In DNA form, the CDR3 reads TGCGCCAGCAGCTTGGTTTCTAGCGGAGGGTACGAGCAGTACTTC.

In the case of this clonotype: A much larger clonotype is one base distant, so this may be a read error. The chain uses TRBV7-2 and TRBJ2-3, with 11 bases lining up with TRBD2. The CDR3 sequence is 15 residues long. Germline V gene sequence: CDR1 SGHTA, CDR2 FQGNSA. As DNA, the CDR3 is TGTGCCAGCAGCGTAGCGGGAGGGCCCGGGTTTACGCAGTATTTT. This translates into CASSVAGGPGFTQYF.

This clonotype was observed at least ten times. The chain links TRBV4-3 to TRBJ2-5, with D possibly being TRBD2 (7 bases). Between the trimmed V and J ends, which lost 1 base and 0 bases, there was a span of 12 bases. Per the germline V gene, CDR1 is LGHNA and CDR2 is YSLEER. The CDR3 consists of 16 residues. The CDR3, as DNA: TGCGCCAGCAGCCAAGTGGCGGGGGCGCACCAAGAGACCCAGTACTTC. Translated: CASSQVAGAHQETQYF.

In this sample, this clonotype turned up a few times. The chain recombines TRBV7-8 with TRBJ2-1; perhaps D is TRBD1 or TRBD2 (6 bases each). The length of the CDR3 is 14 residues. Trimming stripped 1 base from V and 7 bases from J, with 11 bases between. Germline V CDR1 and CDR2: SGHVS, FQNEAQ. This CDR3 is CASSLGGAQNEQFF. The DNA for the CDR3 is TGTGCCAGCAGCTTAGGGGGGGCCCAAAATGAGCAGTTCTTC.

The chain recombines TRBV6-5 with TRBJ1-4; 7 nucleotides agree with TRBD1. CDR1 and CDR2 (germline): MNHEY, SVGAGI. The V gene end was trimmed by 4 bases and the J gene end by 4 bases; junction bases not matched to a gene: 6. This CDR3 spans 15 amino acids. CDR3 loop: CASSFSQGNNEKLFF. The DNA of the CDR3 is TGTGCCAGCAGTTTCTCACAGGGGAATAATGAAAAACTGTTTTTT.

This clonotype was observed a handful of times. V usage is TRBV7-8 and J usage is TRBJ2-3, with TRBD2 identical over 8 bases. Trimming at V came to 4 bases and at J to 5 bases, leaving 11 bases not matched to a gene. The CDR3 contains 16 residues. The germline V gene has CDR1 SGHVS and CDR2 FQNEAQ. CDR3 nucleotide sequence: TGTGCCAGCAGCTCCAAGCGACTAGCGTTTGGAGATACGCAGTATTTT. It specifies CASSSKRLAFGDTQYF. The complete variable domain, with remaining parts taken from reference TRBV7-8 and TRBJ2-3, reads GAGVSQSPRYKVAKRGQDVALRCDPISGHVSLFWYQQALGQGPEFLTYFQNEAQLDKSGLPSDRFFAERPEGSVSTLKIQRTQQEDSAVYLCASSSKRLAFGDTQYFGPGTRLTVL.

The CDR3 DNA reads as TGTGCCAGCGGGCCCGACCAGTACAATGAGCAGTTCTTC. This translates into CASGPDQYNEQFF. This chain uses TRBV7-2 with TRBJ2-1, with D hard to call. The CDR3 extends over 13 amino acids. From germline, CDR1 is SGHTA and CDR2 FQGNSA. V lost 8 bases and J 4 bases, leaving 12 bases between the germline ends.

At least ten counts were recorded for this clonotype. The chain carries TRBV3-1 and TRBJ1-1; the D is unclear. V lost 0 bases to trimming and J lost 0 bases, with 2 bases between them. The germline V gene encodes CDR1 LGHDT and CDR2 YNNKEL (reference sequence). The CDR3 sequence is 13 residues long. The CDR3 DNA sequence: TGTGCCAGCAGCCAAGAAATGAACACTGAAGCTTTCTTT. Protein: CASSQEMNTEAFF. Full variable domain (rest looked up from reference TRBV3-1 and TRBJ1-1): DTAVSQTPKYLVTQMGNDKSIKCEQNLGHDTMYWYKQDSKKFLKIMFSYNNKELIINETVPNRFSPKSPDKAHLNLHINSLELGDSAVYFCASSQEMNTEAFFGQGTRLTVV.

This clonotype came up many times. V usage is TRBV7-2 and J usage is TRBJ2-7; D possibly corresponds to TRBD1 (6 bases). The V gene's germline CDR1 is SGHTA and CDR2 FQGNSA. Trimming pared 4 bases from V and 3 bases from J, leaving 13 bases between. The CDR3 contains 14 residues. The CDR3 loop reads CASSSDRWNYEQYF. The CDR3 DNA reads as TGTGCCAGCAGCTCAGACAGGTGGAACTACGAGCAGTACTTC.

This clonotype has more than one count but fewer than ten. An end of the junction differs from the germline gene, which may be a read error. The chain links TRBV7-2 to TRBJ2-1; no clear D gene. Germline V gene sequence: CDR1 SGHTA, CDR2 FQGNSA. The CDR3 spans 16 residues. The CDR3 here is CASSLEVYPAYSEQFF. The CDR3 DNA reads as TGTGCCAGCAGCTTAGAAGTCTACCCGGCTTACAGTGAGCAGTTCTTC.

This chain joins TRBV4-1 and TRBJ2-1; 16 bases align to TRBD2. V shed 5 bases, J shed 5 bases, and the junction held 9 bases outside the gene matches. The CDR3 totals 18 residues. The germline V gene has CDR1 MGHRA and CDR2 YSYEKL. CDR3 in amino acids: CASSKGLAGGQYDNEQFF. The DNA of the CDR3 is TGCGCCAGCAGCAAGGGACTAGCGGGGGGGCAATACGACAATGAGCAGTTCTTC.

This clonotype was detected many times. The V gene is TRBV12-3 or TRBV12-4, the J gene TRBJ1-2; TRBD1 matches at 8 bases. With V trimmed by 4 bases and J by 4 bases, 14 bases remained unmatched. This CDR3 region has 17 residues. The CDR3 region is CASSYGQGGRLGYGYTF. The DNA for the CDR3 is TGTGCCAGCAGTTATGGACAGGGAGGGAGGCTAGGCTATGGCTACACCTTC.

This chain connects TRBV5-6 to TRBJ2-3; 11 nucleotides align to TRBD1. CDR1 SGHDT and CDR2 YYEEEE come from the germline V gene. The trim removed 4 bases at V and 5 bases at J, leaving 6 bases unmatched. The CDR3 runs to 15 residues. The chain's CDR3 is CASSIRDRGLDTQYF. The CDR3 DNA sequence: TGTGCCAGCAGCATCCGGGACAGGGGGTTAGATACGCAGTATTTT. The variable domain in full, with the rest retrieved from reference TRBV5-6 and TRBJ2-3, is DAGVTQSPTHLIKTRGQQVTLRCSPKSGHDTVSWYQQALGQGPQFIFQYYEEEERQRGNFPDRFSGHQFPNYSSELNVNALLLGDSALYLCASSIRDRGLDTQYFGPGTRLTVL.

The V call is TRBV4-3, the J call TRBJ2-7, with D perhaps being TRBD1 or TRBD2 (5 bases each). Germline V gene data show CDR1 as LGHNA and CDR2 as YSLEER. The CDR3 length is 16 residues. Trimming removed 2 bases from V and 3 bases from J, with 17 bases in between. CDR3 coding DNA: TGCGCCAGCAGCCAATCCCTGGGGGTACAGAGCTACGAGCAGTACTTC. Amino acid sequence: CASSQSLGVQSYEQYF.

The sample holds a few counts of this clonotype. The gene calls are TRBV15 and TRBJ2-5; weak D call: TRBD1 (6 bases). The CDR3 length is 15 residues. The germline V and J ends were trimmed by 0 bases and 4 bases, with 12 bases remaining between them. Germline loops: CDR1 LNHNV, CDR2 YYDKDF (reference sequence). The CDR3 is CATSRDTGKGETQYF. As DNA, the CDR3 is TGTGCCACCAGCAGAGACACAGGGAAGGGAGAGACCCAGTACTTC.

This clonotype was seen more than once but under ten times. The chain couples TRBV7-2 to TRBJ1-6, with unresolved D. This CDR3 has 18 amino acids. The germline V gene encodes CDR1 SGHTA and CDR2 FQGNSA. V lost 4 bases to trimming and J lost 9 bases, with 25 bases between them. CDR3 sequence reads: CASSSFPLSDAGGSPLHF. The CDR3 nucleotides read TGTGCCAGCAGCTCGTTCCCACTTTCGGACGCCGGTGGTTCACCCCTCCACTTT.

This clonotype has more than one count but fewer than ten. The rearrangement uses TRBV14 and TRBJ2-4; 7 bases are a match to TRBD2. J was trimmed by 4 bases and V by 9 bases; bases with no gene match: 9. Germline CDR1 is SGHDN and CDR2 is FVKESK. This CDR3 region has 14 residues. The CDR3 protein is CASPGLKEKNIQYF. The CDR3 DNA reads TGTGCCAGTCCGGGACTAAAGGAAAAAAACATTCAGTACTTC.